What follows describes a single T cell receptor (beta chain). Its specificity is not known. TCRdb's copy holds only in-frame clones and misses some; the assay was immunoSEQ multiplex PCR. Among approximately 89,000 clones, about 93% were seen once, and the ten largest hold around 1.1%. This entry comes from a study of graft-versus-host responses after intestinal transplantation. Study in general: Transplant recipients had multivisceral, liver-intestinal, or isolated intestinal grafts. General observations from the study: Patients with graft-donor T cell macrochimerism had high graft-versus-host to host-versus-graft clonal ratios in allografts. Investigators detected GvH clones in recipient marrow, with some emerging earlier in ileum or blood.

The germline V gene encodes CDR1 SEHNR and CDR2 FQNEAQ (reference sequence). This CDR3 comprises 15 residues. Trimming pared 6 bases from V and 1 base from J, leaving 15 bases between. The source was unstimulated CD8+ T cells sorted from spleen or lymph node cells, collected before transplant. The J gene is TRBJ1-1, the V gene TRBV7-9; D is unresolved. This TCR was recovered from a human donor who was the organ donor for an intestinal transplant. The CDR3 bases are TGTGCCAGCAGAGACACGTGGTTCCCGAACACTGAAGCTTTCTTT. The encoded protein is CASRDTWFPNTEAFF.